This T cell receptor beta chain was sequenced for a study of control samples from healthy donors and cancer patients. Clones were read by immunoSEQ multiplex PCR, and TCRdb kept only the in-frame ones, dropping some. The sample has approximately 190,000 clones. V dropped 1 base and J dropped 8; count of bases not matched to a gene: 5. The germline V gene encodes CDR1 SGHAT and CDR2 FQNNGV. CDR3 size: 14 residues. Input material: blood. This receptor was obtained from a woman under 40 in good health. The chain employs TRBV11-2 and TRBJ1-2; 9 bases match TRBD1. Here the CDR3 reads CASSLVGQGGGYTF. DNA of the CDR3: TGTGCCAGCAGCTTAGTGGGACAGGGAGGAGGCTACACCTTC. Full variable domain (rest looked up from reference TRBV11-2 and TRBJ1-2): EAGVAQSPRYKIIEKRQSVAFWCNPISGHATLYWYQQILGQGPKLLIQFQNNGVVDDSQLPKDRFSAERLKGVDSTLKIQPAKLEDSAVYLCASSLVGQGGGYTFGSGTRLTVV.